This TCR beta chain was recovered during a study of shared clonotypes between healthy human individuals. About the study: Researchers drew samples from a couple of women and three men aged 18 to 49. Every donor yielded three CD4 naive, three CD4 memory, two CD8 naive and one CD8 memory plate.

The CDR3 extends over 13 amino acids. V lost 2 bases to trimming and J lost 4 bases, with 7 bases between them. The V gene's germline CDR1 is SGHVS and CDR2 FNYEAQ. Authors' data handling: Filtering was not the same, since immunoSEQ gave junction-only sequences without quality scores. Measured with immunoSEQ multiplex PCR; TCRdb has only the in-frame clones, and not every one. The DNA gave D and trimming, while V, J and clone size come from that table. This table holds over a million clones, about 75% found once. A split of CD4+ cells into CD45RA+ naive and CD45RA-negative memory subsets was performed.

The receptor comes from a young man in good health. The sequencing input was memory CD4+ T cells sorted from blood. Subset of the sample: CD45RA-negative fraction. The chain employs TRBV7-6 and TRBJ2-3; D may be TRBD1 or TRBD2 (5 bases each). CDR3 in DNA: TGTGCCAGCAGCTTAACGGGACCAGATACGCAGTATTTT. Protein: CASSLTGPDTQYF.